The 14 T cell receptor beta chains listed next were all sequenced from one sample in a study of cytomegalovirus exposure and HLA in healthy donors. The PCR employed 60 Vbeta primers together with 13 Jbeta primers. Clones were read by immunoSEQ multiplex PCR, and TCRdb kept only the in-frame ones, dropping some. The sample contains around 93,000 clones, roughly 82% of which appear only once. The specimen sequenced was PBMCs. Receptors were obtained from a young man in good health and CMV-seropositive.

The sample holds one count of this clone. This rearrangement joins TRBV13 to TRBJ2-7; a possible D gene is TRBD1 (5 bases). There are 15 residues in the CDR3. Trimming removed 5 bases from V and 3 bases from J, with 17 bases in between. Germline V gene sequence: CDR1 PRHDT, CDR2 FYEKMQ (reference sequence). CDR3: CASSPGAARYYEQYF. CDR3 bases: TGTGCCAGCAGCCCTGGGGCCGCGCGGTACTACGAGCAGTACTTC.

The chain couples TRBV6-5 to TRBJ1-2; 10 bases map to TRBD1. Germline CDR1 and CDR2: MNHEY and SVGAGI. V was clipped by 0 bases and J by 6 bases; unmatched bases: 4. The CDR3 has 15 residues. The CDR3 is CASSYSGQGIDGYTF. As DNA, the CDR3 is TGTGCCAGCAGTTACTCGGGACAGGGGATCGATGGCTACACCTTC.

As DNA, the CDR3 is TGTGCCAGCAGGGAGACAGGGAGAGCTTTCTTT. It translates to CASRETGRAFF. The gene calls are TRBV28 and TRBJ1-1; TRBD1 aligns across 7 bases. The ends lost 6 bases at V and 10 bases at J; junction bases unmatched: 5. Germline CDR1 MDHEN, CDR2 SYDVKM. The CDR3 runs to 11 residues.

The gene calls are TRBV30 and TRBJ1-4; TRBD1 might be the D (5 bases). The germline V and J ends were trimmed by 0 bases and 0 bases, with 8 bases remaining between them. From germline, CDR1 is GTSNPN and CDR2 SVGIG (reference sequence). The CDR3 is 15 residues long. CDR3 region: CAWSVGGTTNEKLFF. The CDR3 DNA is TGTGCCTGGAGTGTCGGGGGTACAACTAATGAAAAACTGTTTTTT. The full variable domain, rest sourced from reference TRBV30 and TRBJ1-4, is SQTIHQWPATLVQPVGSPLSLECTVEGTSNPNLYWYRQAAGRGLQLLFYSVGIGQISSEVPQNLSASRPQDRQFILSSKKLLLSDSGFYLCAWSVGGTTNEKLFFGSGTQLSVL.

This clone was observed once. This rearrangement joins TRBV10-2 to TRBJ2-1; TRBD2 aligns across 7 bases. The CDR3 contains 15 residues. Germline CDR1 and CDR2: WSHSY and SAAADI. V dropped 2 bases and J dropped 5; count of bases not matched to a gene: 6. This CDR3 reads CASSERDYGNNEQFF. The CDR3 bases are TGCGCCAGCAGTGAGAGGGACTACGGAAACAATGAGCAGTTCTTC.

The V call is TRBV28, the J call TRBJ1-1, with TRBD1 identical over 7 bases. The germline CDR1 and CDR2 sequences are MDHEN and SYDVKM. J gave up 5 bases and V 7 bases, and 7 bases lay outside the gene matches. The CDR3 is 13 residues long. The chain's CDR3 is CASMRPGGTEAFF. The CDR3, as DNA: TGTGCCAGCATGCGTCCAGGGGGAACTGAAGCTTTCTTT. The full variable domain, in which reference TRBV28 and TRBJ1-1 provide the parts outside the CDR3, is DVKVTQSSRYLVKRTGEKVFLECVQDMDHENMFWYRQDPGLGLRLIYFSYDVKMKEKGDIPEGYSVSREKKERFSLILESASTNQTSMYLCASMRPGGTEAFFGQGTRLTVV.

V and J are TRBV28 and TRBJ2-7; 8 bases are shared with TRBD1. V trimming: 3 bases; J trimming: 5 bases; junction bases outside the gene matches: 12. Germline V CDR1 and CDR2: MDHEN, SYDVKM. The CDR3 covers 16 residues. The CDR3 DNA follows: TGTGCCAGCAGTTTGCTGTTGGACAGGGAGATCCACGAGCAGTACTTC. This encodes CASSLLLDREIHEQYF.

The genes are TRBV30 and TRBJ2-7, with TRBD1 as a possible D gene (5 bases). This CDR3 is 15 amino acids long. Germline values: CDR1 GTSNPN, CDR2 SVGIG (reference sequence). Trimming stripped 4 bases from V and 3 bases from J, with 19 bases between. The CDR3 DNA sequence: TGTGCCTGGAACAGATTCAGAACGACAGACTACGAGCAGTACTTC. Translation gives CAWNRFRTTDYEQYF.

This chain uses TRBV4-3 with TRBJ1-4, with D maybe TRBD1 (5 bases). CDR1 is LGHNA and CDR2 is YSLEER in the germline V gene. This CDR3 is built from 15 residues. Trimming took 4 bases from V and 5 from J, leaving 14 bases between them. CDR3 sequence reads: CASSPRARVNEKLFF. As DNA, the CDR3 is TGCGCCAGCAGCCCTAGGGCCAGGGTCAATGAAAAACTGTTTTTT.

J is TRBJ1-2 and V is TRBV30, with D possibly matching TRBD1 (5 bases). The CDR3 runs 14 residues. V was clipped by 2 bases and J by 1 base, with 11 bases between them. Germline assignment: CDR1 GTSNPN and CDR2 SVGIG (reference sequence). CDR3 sequence: CAWSPRQINYGYTF. The CDR3 DNA reads as TGTGCCTGGAGTCCCCGACAGATTAACTATGGCTACACCTTC.

This clone was seen more than once but under ten times. This chain links TRBV30 with TRBJ1-6; D not resolved. From germline, CDR1 is GTSNPN and CDR2 SVGIG (reference sequence). This CDR3 region has 13 residues. The CDR3 nucleotides read TGTGGCGAGAGGGATTCCTATAATTCACCCCTCCACTTT. Protein sequence: CGERDSYNSPLHF.

V and J are TRBV12-5 and TRBJ2-2; 10 positions agree with TRBD2. CDR3 length equals 15 residues. Trimming took 4 bases from V and 1 from J; bases not matched to a gene: 0. Germline CDR1 and CDR2: LGHNT and FRNRAP. The CDR3 region is CASGWTSGNTGELFF. CDR3 sequence (DNA): TGTGCTAGTGGTTGGACTAGCGGGAACACCGGGGAGCTGTTTTTT.

This rearrangement joins TRBV6-1 to TRBJ1-4; D is undetermined. Germline V lookup: CDR1 MNHNS, CDR2 SASEGT. The V end was cut by 4 bases, the J end by 4 bases, with 10 bases between. The CDR3 runs to 14 residues. The CDR3 loop is CASSVVQFNEKLFF. In nucleotides, the CDR3 is TGTGCCAGCAGTGTTGTACAGTTTAATGAAAAACTGTTTTTT.

J is TRBJ1-2 and V is TRBV5-1, with D unresolved. The CDR3 spans 12 residues. CDR1 is SGHRS and CDR2 is YFSETQ in the germline V gene. The V end lost 0 bases, the J end lost 7 bases, and 7 bases lay between the germline ends. CDR3 loop: CASSLGGSGYTF. CDR3 in DNA: TGCGCCAGCAGCTTGGGAGGGAGTGGCTACACCTTC.